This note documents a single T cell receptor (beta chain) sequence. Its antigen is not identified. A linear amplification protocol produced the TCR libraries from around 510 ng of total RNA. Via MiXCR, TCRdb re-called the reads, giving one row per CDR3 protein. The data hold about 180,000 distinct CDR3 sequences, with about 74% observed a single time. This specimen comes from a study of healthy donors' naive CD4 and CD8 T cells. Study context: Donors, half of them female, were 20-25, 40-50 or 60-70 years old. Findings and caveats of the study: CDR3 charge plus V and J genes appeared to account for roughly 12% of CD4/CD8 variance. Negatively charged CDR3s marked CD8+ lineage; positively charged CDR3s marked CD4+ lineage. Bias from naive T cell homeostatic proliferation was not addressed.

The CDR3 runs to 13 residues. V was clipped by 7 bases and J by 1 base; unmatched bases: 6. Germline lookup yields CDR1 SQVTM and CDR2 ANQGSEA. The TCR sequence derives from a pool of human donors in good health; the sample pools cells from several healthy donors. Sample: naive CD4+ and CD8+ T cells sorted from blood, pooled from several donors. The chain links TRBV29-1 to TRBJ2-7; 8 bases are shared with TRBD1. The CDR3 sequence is CSATGGESYEQYF. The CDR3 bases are TGCAGCGCCACAGGGGGAGAATCCTACGAGCAGTACTTC.